The T cell receptor beta chain described here comes from a study of cytomegalovirus exposure and HLA in healthy donors. Study observations and caveats: In a later analysis, productive TCRs from donors in an Asian-associated ancestry cluster reportedly carried fewer N-insertions than the cohort mean.

The CDR3 spans 14 residues. Germline CDR1 and CDR2: SGHVS and FNYEAQ. Between the trimmed V and J ends, which lost 5 bases and 2 bases, there was a span of 13 bases. Primers for the PCR totalled 60 Vbeta and 13 Jbeta. The data were produced by immunoSEQ multiplex PCR, yet TCRdb's version contains in-frame clones alone and is incomplete. The sample comprises more than 20,000 clones, about four fifths of which are singletons, and 3.5% to 5.5% rests with the top ten. This clone was detected a few times. What it binds is not known. The V call is TRBV7-6, the J call TRBJ2-7; perhaps TRBD1 as D (6 bases). The sequence came from a male donor in good health and CMV-seronegative. The sequencing sample was made of PBMCs. The chain's CDR3 is CASSAETGPYEQYF. DNA of the CDR3: TGTGCCAGCAGCGCCGAGACAGGTCCCTACGAGCAGTACTTC.